This T cell receptor beta chain emerged from a study of T-cell memory formation after mild COVID-19. The trim removed 5 bases at V and 7 bases at J, leaving 14 bases unmatched. Looked up from germline, CDR1 is MNHEY and CDR2 is SMNVEV (reference sequence). The CDR3 length is 16 residues. Each CDR3 protein gets one entry after TCRdb re-called the 5' RACE reads with MiXCR. Of approximately 440,000 distinct CDR3 sequences listed, 15% to 20% are singletons. The sequence derives from an adult woman who had mild COVID-19 (a few samples of this study predate the infection). Cell type and time point are not known. The sequencing sample was made of PBMCs or a T cell subset sorted from them (not recorded which). V is TRBV27 and J is TRBJ1-2; 9 positions match TRBD1. This CDR3 is CASSVMGQGSRRGYTF. The CDR3 DNA follows: TGTGCCAGCAGTGTAATGGGACAGGGCTCCCGGCGTGGCTACACCTTC.